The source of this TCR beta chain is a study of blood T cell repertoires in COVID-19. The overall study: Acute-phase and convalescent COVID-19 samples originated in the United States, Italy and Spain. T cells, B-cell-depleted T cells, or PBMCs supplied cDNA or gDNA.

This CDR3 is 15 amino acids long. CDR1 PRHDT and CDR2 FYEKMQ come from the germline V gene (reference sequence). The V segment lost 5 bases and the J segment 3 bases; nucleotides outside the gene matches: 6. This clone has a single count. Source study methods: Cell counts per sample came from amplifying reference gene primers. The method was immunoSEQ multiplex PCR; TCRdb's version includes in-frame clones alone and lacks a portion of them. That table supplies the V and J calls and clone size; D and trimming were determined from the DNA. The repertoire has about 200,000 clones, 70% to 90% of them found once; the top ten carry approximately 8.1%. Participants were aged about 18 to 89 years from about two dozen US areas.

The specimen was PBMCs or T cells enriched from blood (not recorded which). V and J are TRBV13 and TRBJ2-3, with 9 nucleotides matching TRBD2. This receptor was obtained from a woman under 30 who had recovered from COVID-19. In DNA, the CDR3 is TGTGCCAGCAGCGCCGCTAGCGGGGCGACAGATACGCAGTATTTT. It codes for CASSAASGATDTQYF. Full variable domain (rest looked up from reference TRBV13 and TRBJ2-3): AAGVIQSPRHLIKEKRETATLKCYPIPRHDTVYWYQQGPGQDPQFLISFYEKMQSDKGSIPDRFSAQQFSDYHSELNMSSLELGDSALYFCASSAASGATDTQYFGPGTRLTVL.